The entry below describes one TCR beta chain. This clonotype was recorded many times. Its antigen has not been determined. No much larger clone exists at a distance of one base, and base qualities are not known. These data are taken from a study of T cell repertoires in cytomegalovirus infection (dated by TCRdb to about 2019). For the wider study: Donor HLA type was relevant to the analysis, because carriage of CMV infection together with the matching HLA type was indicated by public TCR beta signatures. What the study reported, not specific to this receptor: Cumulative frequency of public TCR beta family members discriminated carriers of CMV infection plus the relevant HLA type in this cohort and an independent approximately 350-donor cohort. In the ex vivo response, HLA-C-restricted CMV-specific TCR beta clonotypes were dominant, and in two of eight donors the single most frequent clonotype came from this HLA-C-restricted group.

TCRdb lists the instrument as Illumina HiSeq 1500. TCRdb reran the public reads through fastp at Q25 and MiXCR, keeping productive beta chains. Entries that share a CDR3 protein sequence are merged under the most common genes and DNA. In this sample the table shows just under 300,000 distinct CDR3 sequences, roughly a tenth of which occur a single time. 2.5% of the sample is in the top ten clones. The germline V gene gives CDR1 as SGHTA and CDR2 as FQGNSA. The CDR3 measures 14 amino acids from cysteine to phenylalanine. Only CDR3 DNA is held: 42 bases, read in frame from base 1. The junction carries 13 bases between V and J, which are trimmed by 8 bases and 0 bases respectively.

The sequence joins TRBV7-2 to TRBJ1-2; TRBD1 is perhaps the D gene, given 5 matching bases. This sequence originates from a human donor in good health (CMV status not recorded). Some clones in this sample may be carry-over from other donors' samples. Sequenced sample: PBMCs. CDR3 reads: CASRDGGSNYGYTF. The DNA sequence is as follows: TGTGCCAGCCGGGACGGGGGTTCTAACTATGGCTACACCTTC.